This T cell receptor (beta chain) stems from a study of T cell responses to AZD1222 COVID-19 vaccine. On the study more broadly: Second doses that came at about 4 or about 12 weeks were put together. Regarding the study as a whole: With two AZD1222 doses given, Spike-specific TCR breadth and depth both rose. White British people made up most donors, females outnumbered males, and clonal diversity was possibly underestimated.

The table came from immunoSEQ multiplex PCR; TCRdb's copy has only in-frame clones and leaves some out. The sample records roughly 120,000 clones, around 81% being singletons. Trimming stripped 6 bases from V and 8 bases from J, with 16 bases between. The CDR3 contains 14 residues. The V gene's germline CDR1 is MNHEY and CDR2 SMNVEV (reference sequence). Regarding this clone: The antigen remains undetermined.

The chain couples TRBV27 to TRBJ1-4; D not certain. The sequence came from an adult in good health. The sequencing used peripheral blood, collected on day 0 of AZD1222 vaccination. The CDR3 nucleotides read TGTGCCAGCAGAGATCTCTCGGCAGGAGAAAAACTGTTTTTT. Its translation: CASRDLSAGEKLFF.